Given below is one TCR beta chain in context. Its antigen remains unidentified. Sequenced by immunoSEQ multiplex PCR; TCRdb stores in-frame clones only, minus some. This sample yields fewer than 150,000 clones, of which 88% are seen a single time; approximately 3% belongs to the top ten. The entry originates in a study of T cell responses to AZD1222 COVID-19 vaccine. Study-wide results and caveats: Recipients of AZD1222 seropositive at baseline numbered only 6 or 7. The repertoires were collected only after the peak T cell response. Reportedly, nearly half the spike-specific TCRs target unmutated variant regions.

Recipients boosted at about 4 weeks or about 12 weeks are pooled. V lost 6 bases and J lost 5, with 16 bases in between. In germline, CDR1 is SNHLY, CDR2 FYNNEI. The CDR3 consists of 14 residues. The sequence derives from an adult who received the AZD1222 COVID-19 vaccine. The source was peripheral blood, collected 28 days after the second AZD1222 dose. This chain connects TRBV2 to TRBJ1-1, with a possible D match to TRBD1 (6 bases). CDR3 bases: TGTGCCAGCAGAGCACAGGGCCGTAATACTGAAGCTTTCTTT. Residues: CASRAQGRNTEAFF.